Included here is one TCR beta chain sequence, with context. The data stem from a study of blood T cell repertoires in COVID-19. For the study at large: The United States, Italy and Spain provided the acute and convalescent COVID-19 samples. PBMCs, B-cell-depleted T cells, or T cells provided the cDNA or gDNA that made up the material.

Under the authors' procedure: Estimation of nucleated cell counts relied on the amplification of reference gene primers. Generated by immunoSEQ multiplex PCR, the TCRdb table keeps only in-frame clones and is missing some. V and J calls and clone size are as listed in that table; D and trimming were resolved from the DNA. Of under 450,000 clones in the sample, 88% were seen once. Trimming removed 2 bases at V and 7 bases at J, with 15 bases between. This CDR3 has 15 amino acids. Germline-derived CDR1 and CDR2 are MNHNY and SVGAGI (reference sequence). The chain combines TRBV6-6 with TRBJ2-1; maybe TRBD1 (6 bases). This sequence originates from a woman aged 45-59 years with COVID-19, enrolled during active disease. The sequenced material came from peripheral blood. CDR3 sequence: CASSYPAYRANEQFF. For the CDR3, the DNA is TGTGCCAGCAGTTACCCCGCCTACAGGGCGAATGAGCAGTTCTTC.